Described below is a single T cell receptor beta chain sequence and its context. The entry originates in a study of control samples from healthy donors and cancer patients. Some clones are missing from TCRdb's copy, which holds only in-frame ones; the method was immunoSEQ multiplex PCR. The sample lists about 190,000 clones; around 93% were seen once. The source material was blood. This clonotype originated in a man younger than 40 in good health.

The CDR3 spells CASSRTGGDSPLHF. CDR3 coding DNA: TGCGCCAGCAGCCGGACAGGGGGCGATTCACCCCTCCACTTT. The chain uses TRBV5-1 and TRBJ1-6, with 11 bases lining up with TRBD1. Germline CDR1 is SGHRS and CDR2 is YFSETQ. V lost 4 bases and J lost 8; bases outside the gene matches: 2. This CDR3 is built from 14 residues.